The sequence of this T cell receptor beta chain was determined in a study of Ad26.COV2.S vaccination and SARS-CoV-2 variants. For the study at large: Doses of Ad26.COV2.S were injected into muscle once or twice, 56 days apart. Findings and caveats of the study: Substantial post-vaccination breadth of spike-specific CD8+ and CD4+ T cell responses was reported. Researchers cautioned that TCR breadth and depth analyses may have underestimated total T cell responses.

Treatment described: roughly 18 received Ad26.COV2.S at low or high dose, single or two shots; about 5 received placebo; per-sample allocation not given. Material that was analyzed had been drawn on day 63 after the first vaccine or placebo injection. CDR1 LGHNA and CDR2 YSLEER come from the germline V gene. This CDR3 region has 14 residues. V dropped 0 bases and J dropped 6 bases, with 8 bases sitting between them. Turning to this clone: Its matching antigen is unknown.

The repertoire was sequenced with immunoSEQ multiplex PCR; TCRdb's copy has only in-frame clones and lacks some. The repertoire holds about 430,000 clones, with 90% as singletons. The chain employs TRBV4-3 and TRBJ1-4; the D is unclear. The material sequenced was peripheral blood, taken in a trial of Ad26.COV2.S vaccine versus placebo. This TCR came from a person between 18 and 59 years old who received the Ad26.COV2.S COVID-19 vaccine or a placebo. The CDR3 DNA sequence: TGCGCCAGCAGCCAAGACGTCCTCTATGAAAAACTGTTTTTT. This gives the protein CASSQDVLYEKLFF.